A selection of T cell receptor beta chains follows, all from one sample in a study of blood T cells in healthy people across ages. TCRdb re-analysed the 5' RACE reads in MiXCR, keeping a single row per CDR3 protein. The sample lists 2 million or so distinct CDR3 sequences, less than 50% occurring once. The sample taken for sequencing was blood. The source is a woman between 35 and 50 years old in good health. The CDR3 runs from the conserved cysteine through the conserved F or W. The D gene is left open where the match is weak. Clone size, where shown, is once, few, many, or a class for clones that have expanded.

CDR3 DNA: TGTGCCTCTCAGGTGGGGGCCTTCGAAGATACGCAGTATTTT
CDR3 protein: CASQVGAFEDTQYF
clone size: few
J gene: TRBJ2-3
CDR3 length: 14
D gene: NA
V gene: TRBV2

CDR3 DNA: TGTGCCAGCCTCGCCCCCCATGAGCAGTTCTTC
CDR3 protein: CASLAPHEQFF
clone size: few
J gene: TRBJ2-1
CDR3 length: 11
D gene: NA
V gene: TRBV27

CDR3 DNA: TGTGCTAGTGGTTTGGAATTCGTGTCAACCCCCCTAACAGGGTACCAAGAGACCCAGTACTTC
CDR3 protein: CASGLEFVSTPLTGYQETQYF
clone size: NA
J gene: TRBJ2-5
CDR3 length: 21
D gene: NA
V gene: TRBV12-5

CDR3 DNA: TGCAGCGTAGCGGGACAGGGGGGCACTGAAGCTTTCTTT
CDR3 protein: CSVAGQGGTEAFF
clone size: NA
J gene: TRBJ1-1
CDR3 length: 13
D gene: TRBD1
V gene: TRBV29-1

CDR3 DNA: TGTGCCAGCAGCGCCCGACAGGGAGGCACAGATACGCAGTATTTT
CDR3 protein: CASSARQGGTDTQYF
clone size: many
J gene: TRBJ2-3
CDR3 length: 15
D gene: TRBD1
V gene: TRBV9

CDR3 DNA: TGTGCCAGCAGTTTTTGGGGTGTCCCAGATACGCAGTATTTT
CDR3 protein: CASSFWGVPDTQYF
clone size: NA
J gene: TRBJ2-3
CDR3 length: 14
D gene: NA
V gene: TRBV28

CDR3 DNA: TGTGCCAGCAGCTTCTGGACTAGCGGTCGTCTGTACTTC
CDR3 protein: CASSFWTSGRLYF
clone size: few
J gene: TRBJ2-5
CDR3 length: 13
D gene: TRBD2
V gene: TRBV5-6

CDR3 DNA: TGTGCCAGCAGCCCGCCGGGGGCCCTCTACAATGAGCAGTTCTTC
CDR3 protein: CASSPPGALYNEQFF
clone size: once
J gene: TRBJ2-1
CDR3 length: 15
D gene: NA
V gene: TRBV7-9

CDR3 DNA: TGCAGCGTTGAAGGAGGGCAGGATAACTATGGCTACACCTTC
CDR3 protein: CSVEGGQDNYGYTF
clone size: few
J gene: TRBJ1-2
CDR3 length: 14
D gene: NA
V gene: TRBV29-1

CDR3 DNA: TGTGCCAGCAGCAAGCGGGCGTTCCCCTACGAGCAGTACTTC
CDR3 protein: CASSKRAFPYEQYF
clone size: few
J gene: TRBJ2-7
CDR3 length: 14
D gene: NA
V gene: TRBV13

CDR3 DNA: TGTGCCAGCAGCCGCCTCGACAGAAACACTGAAGCTTTCTTT
CDR3 protein: CASSRLDRNTEAFF
clone size: NA
J gene: TRBJ1-1
CDR3 length: 14
D gene: NA
V gene: TRBV13

CDR3 DNA: TGCACCCTATGGGACAGGGAAGGCGAGCAGTACTTC
CDR3 protein: CTLWDREGEQYF
clone size: NA
J gene: TRBJ2-7
CDR3 length: 12
D gene: TRBD1
V gene: TRBV20-1

CDR3 DNA: TGTGCCAGCAGTCATCAAGGGATATCCTACGAGCAGTACTTC
CDR3 protein: CASSHQGISYEQYF
clone size: NA
J gene: TRBJ2-7
CDR3 length: 14
D gene: NA
V gene: TRBV12-3/TRBV12-4

CDR3 DNA: TGTGCCAGCAGCCCCAGGACCGTTACCTACGAGCAGTACTTC
CDR3 protein: CASSPRTVTYEQYF
clone size: NA
J gene: TRBJ2-7
CDR3 length: 14
D gene: NA
V gene: TRBV11-1

CDR3 DNA: TGTGCCAGCAGTTTACCAACAGGATTCGGGTCTTTTTCCCAGTACTTC
CDR3 protein: CASSLPTGFGSFSQYF
clone size: NA
J gene: TRBJ2-5
CDR3 length: 16
D gene: NA
V gene: TRBV28

CDR3 DNA: TGTGCCAGCATCCTCGGCCCCCAACCCTGGCCCATTCAGTACTTC
CDR3 protein: CASILGPQPWPIQYF
clone size: NA
J gene: TRBJ2-4
CDR3 length: 15
D gene: NA
V gene: TRBV21-1

CDR3 DNA: TGTGCCAGCAGCAGGTCCAGGGGGCTTGGCTATGGCTACACCTTC
CDR3 protein: CASSRSRGLGYGYTF
clone size: NA
J gene: TRBJ1-2
CDR3 length: 15
D gene: TRBD1
V gene: TRBV3-1